A single sample gave rise to the 25 T cell receptor delta chains below, sequenced in a study of Vδ1+ human thymocytes. These receptors' antigens are unknown. Sequences come from RNA converted to cDNA by reverse transcription. Pooled V-gene forward primers with one constant-region reverse primer generated the CDR3 amplicons by multiplex PCR. TCRdb reprocessed the multiplex PCR reads using CATT. This sample has tens of thousands of delta-chain clones, with roughly 15% found just once. Study-wide findings and caveats: Thymic TRG and TRD repertoires appeared highly polyclonal, with Gaussian CDR3 length distributions.

Sequenced sample: Vdelta1+ gamma-delta thymocytes from the thymus. This sample's subset: FACS-sorted CD3+ TCRalphabeta- TCRVdelta1+ TCRVdelta2- thymocytes. These receptors were obtained from a girl under three years old who had congenital heart surgery.

The J gene is TRDJ1, the V gene TRDV1, with D maybe TRDD3 (6 bases). The V gene lost 1 base and the J gene lost 0 bases, with 27 bases spanning the gap. This CDR3 contains 21 residues. CDR1 is TSWWSYY and CDR2 is QGS in the germline V gene. The CDR3 sequence: CALGEHGIPPWGVIHTDKLIF. In DNA, the CDR3 is TGTGCTCTTGGGGAACACGGAATTCCCCCATGGGGGGTCATACACACCGATAAACTCATCTTT.

The chain recombines TRDV1 with TRDJ1; 12 bases fit TRDD3. V dropped 6 bases and J dropped 2; count of bases not matched to a gene: 10. CDR1 and CDR2 from the germline V gene are TSWWSYY and QGS. CDR3 length equals 17 residues. The CDR3 loop is CALGPRTGGYCTDKLIF. In nucleotides, the CDR3 is TGTGCTCTTGGACCTCGTACTGGGGGATACTGTACCGATAAACTCATCTTT.

The chain links TRDV1 to TRDJ1; TRDD3 agrees at 13 bases. The germline V gene has CDR1 TSWWSYY and CDR2 QGS. This CDR3 is 28 amino acids long. With V trimmed by 2 bases and J by 2 bases, 38 bases remained unmatched. The CDR3 here is CALGEAFLQERGRYWGIRQVWGTDKLIF. For the CDR3, the DNA is TGTGCTCTTGGGGAAGCCTTCCTACAGGAGAGGGGGCGGTACTGGGGGATACGCCAGGTTTGGGGTACCGATAAACTCATCTTT.

This clone was observed a single time. J is TRDJ1 and V is TRDV1, with D possibly being TRDD2 or TRDD3 (7 bases each). CDR1 and CDR2 from the germline V gene are TSWWSYY and QGS. CDR3 length: 20 residues. Trimming pared 4 bases from V and 0 bases from J, leaving 27 bases between. CDR3 region: CALGGSYSWGSTRYTDKLIF. CDR3 DNA: TGTGCTCTTGGGGGTTCCTACTCATGGGGGAGTACTAGATACACCGATAAACTCATCTTT.

This clone turned up a few times. The chain has TRDV1 and TRDJ1, with D possibly TRDD2 on 5 matching bases. V lost 0 bases to trimming and J lost 5 bases, with 31 bases between them. This CDR3 contains 21 residues. The germline gives CDR1 TSWWSYY, CDR2 QGS. The CDR3 bases are TGTGCTCTTGGGGAACTCCCCTACAAGGCTCCGTACCGTCCCTGGACTGATAAACTCATCTTT. It codes for CALGELPYKAPYRPWTDKLIF.

This clone turned up a few times. This rearrangement joins TRDV1 to TRDJ1, with D possibly being TRDD3 (10 bases). In germline, CDR1 is TSWWSYY, CDR2 QGS. The length of the CDR3 is 23 residues. Trimming removed 1 base from V and 1 base from J, with 34 bases in between. CDR3 protein: CALGEPAPPSYGYWGIGTDKLIF. CDR3 bases: TGTGCTCTTGGGGAACCGGCTCCTCCTTCCTACGGGTACTGGGGGATTGGCACCGATAAACTCATCTTT.

This clone came up a few times. The chain couples TRDV1 to TRDJ1; 12 bases fit TRDD3. With 2 bases clipped from V and 1 base from J, the junction kept 14 bases outside the gene matches. The CDR3 has 20 residues. In germline, CDR1 is TSWWSYY, CDR2 QGS. CDR3 residues: CALGEDWELRWGIRTDKLIF. The CDR3 region has the DNA TGTGCTCTTGGGGAAGATTGGGAACTACGCTGGGGGATACGCACCGATAAACTCATCTTT.

Comments on this clone: Because the CDR3's place on the DNA is in doubt, the DNA is left out and the CDR3 is given as listed by TCRdb. V usage is TRDV1 and J usage is TRDJ1; TRDD3 was called by the table and not checked on the DNA. Germline CDR1 TSWWSYY, CDR2 QGS. From its first to its last residue, the CDR3 has 15 amino acids. This CDR3 is CALGDWEGYTDKLIF.

A few counts support this clone. V gene TRDV1 combines with J gene TRDJ1, with TRDD3 matching 11 bases. The CDR3 sequence is 26 residues long. The trim removed 1 base at V and 0 bases at J, leaving 31 bases unmatched. Germline loops: CDR1 TSWWSYY, CDR2 QGS. CDR3 nucleotide sequence: TGTGCTCTTGGGGAACAGAGGGGCCTTCCTATTCAATCTCTACTGGGGGATAGCTCGTACACCGATAAACTCATCTTT. Translating it yields CALGEQRGLPIQSLLGDSSYTDKLIF.

The chain couples TRDV1 to TRDJ1; 9 bases are a match to TRDD3. Germline assignment: CDR1 TSWWSYY and CDR2 QGS. The junction had 22 bases not matched to a gene; V was cut back by 2 bases and J by 0 bases. The CDR3 sequence is 22 residues long. CDR3 amino acids: CALGENQHPTLTGGPYTDKLIF. The CDR3 nucleotides are TGTGCTCTTGGGGAAAATCAGCATCCTACGCTTACTGGGGGACCTTACACCGATAAACTCATCTTT.

This clone was seen more than once but under ten times. The genes are TRDV1 and TRDJ1; 11 bases align to TRDD3. V was clipped by 3 bases and J by 11 bases; unmatched bases: 32. The length of the CDR3 is 22 residues. The germline CDR1 and CDR2 sequences are TSWWSYY and QGS. CDR3 sequence reads: CALGDLESLRSPLLGDNGKLIF. CDR3 in DNA: TGTGCTCTTGGGGATCTGGAATCCCTACGTTCCCCCTTACTGGGGGATAACGGGAAGCTCATCTTT.

This clone turned up a few times. V and J are TRDV1 and TRDJ1; D possibly corresponds to TRDD3 (5 bases). V was clipped by 0 bases and J by 3 bases, with 8 bases between them. In germline, CDR1 is TSWWSYY, CDR2 QGS. CDR3 length: 14 amino acids. This CDR3 is CALGELGGPDKLIF. CDR3 DNA: TGTGCTCTTGGGGAACTAGGGGGGCCCGATAAACTCATCTTT.

The rearrangement links TRDV2 to TRDJ1; D ambiguous. Looked up from germline, CDR1 is GEAIGNYY and CDR2 is EKD. The V end lost 3 bases, the J end lost 0 bases, and 19 bases lay between the germline ends. This CDR3 has 17 amino acids. This chain's CDR3 is CACDLSGPRPYTDKLIF. The CDR3 DNA reads as TGTGCCTGTGACCTCAGTGGGCCCCGCCCCTACACCGATAAACTCATCTTT.

This clone was picked up a small number of times. This sequence joins TRDV3 and TRDJ3; 8 nucleotides align to TRDD3. Germline CDR1 reads TVYSNPD; CDR2 reads GDNSRS (reference sequence). V lost 4 bases to trimming and J lost 0 bases; unmatched junction nucleotides: 17. This CDR3 has 20 amino acids. CDR3 in amino acids: CASRAYWGSCSSWDTRQMFF. The CDR3 coding sequence is TGTGCCTCCCGAGCATACTGGGGGTCCTGTAGCTCCTGGGACACCCGACAGATGTTTTTC.

The J gene is TRDJ1, the V gene TRDV2; TRDD3 aligns across 9 bases. V dropped 5 bases and J dropped 0; count of bases not matched to a gene: 12. The germline gives CDR1 GEAIGNYY, CDR2 EKD. The CDR3 consists of 17 residues. In nucleotides, the CDR3 is TGTGCCTGTGTCCCAACTGGGGGAGACAAGTACACCGATAAACTCATCTTT. Translated: CACVPTGGDKYTDKLIF.

The table lists this clone with a few counts. The chain carries TRDV1 and TRDJ1; TRDD3 matches at 12 bases. The CDR3 is made up of 21 amino acids. With 2 bases clipped from V and 0 bases from J, the junction kept 16 bases outside the gene matches. The germline CDR1 and CDR2 sequences are TSWWSYY and QGS. The CDR3 coding sequence is TGTGCTCTTGGGGAAACCCAAAGGGATTACTGGGGGATACCGTACACCGATAAACTCATCTTT. Amino acids: CALGETQRDYWGIPYTDKLIF.

The J gene is TRDJ1, the V gene TRDV1; the match to TRDD3 covers 9 bases. V shed 1 base, J shed 0 bases, and the junction held 15 bases outside the gene matches. Germline V CDR1 and CDR2: TSWWSYY, QGS. The CDR3 contains 20 residues. The CDR3 spells CALGEPTLLRGGYHTDKLIF. The CDR3 DNA follows: TGTGCTCTTGGGGAACCGACCCTCCTACGGGGGGGATACCACACCGATAAACTCATCTTT.

The rearrangement joins TRDV1 to TRDJ1, with 7 bases aligning to TRDD3. With V trimmed by 0 bases and J by 10 bases, 11 bases remained unmatched. This CDR3 region has 15 residues. Germline CDR1 reads TSWWSYY; CDR2 reads QGS. Here the CDR3 DNA reads TGTGCTCTTGGGGAACTATCGGGGGATGAGGGGGGACTCATCTTT. This encodes CALGELSGDEGGLIF.

This clone was seen a few times. The rearrangement joins TRDV1 to TRDJ1, with 10 bases aligning to TRDD3. The CDR3 has 18 amino acids. J lost 0 bases, V lost 5 bases, and 12 bases had no gene match. Germline values: CDR1 TSWWSYY, CDR2 QGS. The CDR3: CALGFSTHWGMYTDKLIF. The CDR3 DNA reads TGTGCTCTTGGGTTTTCCACTCACTGGGGGATGTACACCGATAAACTCATCTTT.

This chain joins TRDV1 and TRDJ1, with a weak D call TRDD3 (6 bases). Trimming stripped 0 bases from V and 0 bases from J, with 20 bases between. CDR1 and CDR2 from the germline V gene are TSWWSYY and QGS. The CDR3 extends over 19 amino acids. The chain's CDR3 is CALGELVWGSRGYTDKLIF. CDR3 bases: TGTGCTCTTGGGGAACTAGTATGGGGATCCAGGGGTTACACCGATAAACTCATCTTT.

This clone was picked up a small number of times. The chain combines TRDV1 with TRDJ1, with D possibly matching TRDD3 (6 bases). The CDR3 spans 18 residues. V lost 2 bases and J 0 bases, leaving 19 bases between the germline ends. The V gene's germline CDR1 is TSWWSYY and CDR2 QGS. CDR3 loop: CALGEGTEGGVNTDKLIF. In nucleotides, the CDR3 is TGTGCTCTTGGGGAAGGAACGGAGGGGGGAGTGAACACCGATAAACTCATCTTT.

This clone was counted between two and nine times. This chain links TRDV1 with TRDJ1; D is ambiguous. The germline CDR1 and CDR2 sequences are TSWWSYY and QGS. V was shortened by 0 bases and J by 2 bases, with 19 bases between the two germline ends. This CDR3 is built from 18 residues. This chain's CDR3 is CALGELLYSKRRTDKLIF. The CDR3 DNA follows: TGTGCTCTTGGGGAACTGTTGTATTCCAAACGCCGAACCGATAAACTCATCTTT.

This rearrangement joins TRDV1 to TRDJ1; a weak D match, TRDD2 (5 bases). Per germline, CDR1 TSWWSYY and CDR2 QGS. V gave up 1 base and J gave up 0 bases, with 15 bases separating them. There are 17 residues in the CDR3. CDR3 sequence (DNA): TGTGCTCTTGGGGAACCTTCCCTCCCCGGGGACACCGATAAACTCATCTTT. Its translation is CALGEPSLPGDTDKLIF.

The chain combines TRDV2 with TRDJ1; 10 bases are shared with TRDD3. CDR1 GEAIGNYY and CDR2 EKD come from the germline V gene. V lost 0 bases, J lost 0 bases, and 9 bases stayed unmatched. The CDR3 consists of 18 residues. The CDR3 DNA sequence: TGTGCCTGTGACACCTTGCGGGGTACTGGGGGATACACCGATAAACTCATCTTT. This codes for CACDTLRGTGGYTDKLIF.

The chain couples TRDV1 to TRDJ1; 13 nucleotides agree with TRDD3. This CDR3 spans 22 amino acids. V shed 4 bases and J 2 bases; nucleotides not matched to a gene: 22. Germline-derived CDR1 and CDR2 are TSWWSYY and QGS. The CDR3 region has the DNA TGTGCTCTTGGGGCCCTGCCAAGCCCCGTACTGGGGGATACGGCGGGAACCGATAAACTCATCTTT. As protein: CALGALPSPVLGDTAGTDKLIF.